Each of the 15 T cell receptor beta chains below was sequenced from the same sample in a study of T-cell reconstitution after alpha-beta-depleted transplantation in children. Unique molecular identifiers were used to barcode this TCRbeta library. TCRdb re-called the PCR reads through MiXCR, storing one row per CDR3 protein. The sample has fewer than 550,000 distinct CDR3 sequences; approximately 10% are singletons. The sequencing used PBMCs, mostly from graft donor cells, collected 180 days after TCRalphabeta/CD19-depleted stem cell transplant. The receptors here all came from a female patient aged 2-10 years who had a stem cell transplant for aplastic anemia, so the T cells may come from the graft donor.

The J gene is TRBJ2-3, the V gene TRBV27, with D hard to call. Per the germline V gene, CDR1 is MNHEY and CDR2 is SMNVEV (reference sequence). CDR3 size: 13 residues. Trimming took 4 bases from V and 9 from J, leaving 14 bases between them. The CDR3 is CASSSPNRHTQYF. CDR3 DNA: TGTGCCAGCAGTTCCCCGAACCGGCACACGCAGTATTTT.

The table lists this clonotype with a few counts. The chain is built from TRBV5-8 and TRBJ2-7; 10 bases map to TRBD2. Germline assignment: CDR1 SGHTS and CDR2 YDEGEE. With V trimmed by 6 bases and J by 3 bases, 6 bases remained unmatched. The CDR3 is 14 amino acids. For the CDR3, the DNA is TGTGCCAGCACTCGGACTAGCGGCTACTACGAGCAGTACGTC. Translation: CASTRTSGYYEQYV.

This clonotype was counted ten times or more. The chain links TRBV5-1 to TRBJ2-7; D is possibly TRBD1 (5 bases). Germline V gene data show CDR1 as SGHRS and CDR2 as YFSETQ. The CDR3 runs to 14 residues. V gave up 1 base and J gave up 2 bases, with 10 bases separating them. The CDR3 sequence is CASSLRQGTYEQYF. The CDR3 nucleotides read TGCGCCAGCAGCTTGCGGCAGGGCACCTACGAGCAGTACTTC.

V usage is TRBV7-2 and J usage is TRBJ2-3; D gene unclear. CDR1 SGHTA and CDR2 FQGNSA come from the germline V gene. The length of the CDR3 is 14 residues. Trimming shortened V by 2 bases and J by 6 bases, and 12 bases separated the two germline ends. CDR3 in DNA: TGTGCCAGCAGCTTAAGGTCTTTGGGGGATACGCAGTATTTT. It codes for CASSLRSLGDTQYF.

This clonotype was detected ten times or more. The chain recombines TRBV4-3 with TRBJ1-1, with 9 bases identical to TRBD1. The CDR3 loop spans 14 amino acids. The V gene end was trimmed by 3 bases and the J gene end by 3 bases; junction bases not matched to a gene: 2. Germline CDR1 is LGHNA and CDR2 is YSLEER. CDR3 sequence: CASSQGQGYTEAFF. The DNA of the CDR3 is TGCGCCAGCAGCCAGGGACAGGGTTACACTGAAGCTTTCTTT.

This clonotype came up a few times. The V call is TRBV12-3 or TRBV12-4, the J call TRBJ2-7; the D call may be TRBD1 or TRBD2 (5 bases each). The CDR3 sequence is 17 residues long. V was trimmed by 0 bases and J by 2 bases, leaving 17 bases between them. CDR3 residues: CASSLAAGTDFTYEQYF. The CDR3 DNA follows: TGTGCCAGCAGTTTAGCGGCCGGGACGGATTTCACCTACGAGCAGTACTTC.

This clonotype was recorded many times. The chain couples TRBV12-3 or TRBV12-4 to TRBJ1-1; unclear D gene. Deletions cut 2 bases from V and 1 base from J, with 5 bases between. The CDR3 is 13 amino acids. The DNA for the CDR3 is TGTGCCAGCAGTTTAATGGGGAACACTGAAGCTTTCTTT. Its protein product is CASSLMGNTEAFF.

The chain couples TRBV7-6 to TRBJ2-3, with D possibly being TRBD1 (6 bases). The CDR3 is 13 amino acids. Trimming shortened V by 11 bases and J by 6 bases, and 18 bases separated the two germline ends. CDR1 is SGHVS and CDR2 is FNYEAQ in the germline V gene. CDR3 sequence: CAGGPLGADTQYF. The CDR3 DNA is TGTGCCGGGGGTCCTTTGGGGGCGGATACGCAGTATTTT.

The chain is built from TRBV3-1 and TRBJ2-2; D perhaps matches TRBD2 (6 bases). CDR1 and CDR2 from the germline V gene are LGHDT and YNNKEL (reference sequence). V lost 1 base and J lost 4, with 16 bases in between. This CDR3 is 17 amino acids long. The CDR3 bases are TGTGCCAGCAGCCAAGCCTGGGCCGGGAGTCTCACCGGGGAGCTGTTTTTT. Encoded protein: CASSQAWAGSLTGELFF.

This clonotype has a count of ten or more. The rearrangement links TRBV24-1 to TRBJ2-4; 10 bases agree with TRBD1. Trimming took 4 bases from V and 6 from J; bases not matched to a gene: 5. Germline-derived CDR1 and CDR2 are KGHDR and SFDVKD. The CDR3 has 15 amino acids. CDR3 sequence (DNA): TGTGCCACCAGTGAGACCCGGACAGGGGGAAACATTCAGTACTTC. Its translation: CATSETRTGGNIQYF.

This clonotype was recorded a few times. V and J are TRBV5-1 and TRBJ2-1; the D gene is possibly TRBD2 (5 bases). The V gene's germline CDR1 is SGHRS and CDR2 YFSETQ. Trimming shortened V by 5 bases and J by 3 bases, and 24 bases separated the two germline ends. This CDR3 contains 18 residues. CDR3 DNA sequence: TGCGCCAGCAGGCCCTCCCCACTACTAGATTTCATCTACAATGAGCAGTTCTTC. Translating gives CASRPSPLLDFIYNEQFF.

This clonotype has just a few counts. J is TRBJ2-5 and V is TRBV27, with TRBD2 matching 10 bases. From germline, CDR1 is MNHEY and CDR2 SMNVEV (reference sequence). V gave up 2 bases and J gave up 4 bases; unmatched junction bases: 19. The CDR3 sequence is 20 residues long. The CDR3 is CASSLGPTVGSGRLVETQYF. CDR3 coding DNA: TGTGCCAGCAGTTTAGGACCGACCGTTGGTAGCGGGAGGTTGGTAGAGACCCAGTACTTC.

This rearrangement joins TRBV2 to TRBJ2-2; D gene unclear. The CDR3 runs to 14 residues. Germline V gives CDR1 SNHLY, CDR2 FYNNEI. Trimming shortened V by 6 bases and J by 1 base, and 9 bases separated the two germline ends. The CDR3: CASRPLVNTGELFF. The CDR3 DNA is TGTGCCAGCAGGCCCTTGGTGAACACCGGGGAGCTGTTTTTT.

This clonotype was picked up many times. The V and J genes are TRBV18 and TRBJ2-4, with a tentative D call TRBD1 (5 bases). The CDR3 length is 16 residues. In germline, CDR1 is KGHSH, CDR2 LQKENI. The V end was cut by 3 bases, the J end by 0 bases, with 12 bases between. The CDR3 region is CASSPLTVLAKNIQYF. The CDR3 DNA is TGTGCCAGCTCACCTCTGACAGTACTAGCCAAAAACATTCAGTACTTC.

This chain connects TRBV4-3 to TRBJ1-4; D is ambiguous. The germline CDR1 and CDR2 sequences are LGHNA and YSLEER. The CDR3 runs 12 residues. Trimming took 6 bases from V and 8 from J, leaving 10 bases between them. This CDR3 reads CASSLDGEKLFF. CDR3 DNA: TGCGCCAGCAGTTTAGACGGGGAAAAACTGTTTTTT.